This passage covers 16 T cell receptor beta chains from one sample sequenced in a study of blood T cell repertoires in COVID-19. Here immunoSEQ multiplex PCR was the method, and the copy in TCRdb shows in-frame clones only, minus some. The sample has approximately 200,000 clones; more than 80% are singletons. The sample comprised peripheral blood. Source of these receptors: a man aged 25-45 years with COVID-19, enrolled during active disease.

The V gene is TRBV2, the J gene TRBJ2-1; 7 nucleotides agree with TRBD1. Germline-derived CDR1 and CDR2 are SNHLY and FYNNEI. Trimming cost V 0 bases and J 5 bases; bases outside gene matches: 4. The CDR3 has 15 residues. The CDR3 coding sequence is TGTGCCAGCAGTGAAGCAGGGGGCGGGCACAATGAGCAGTTCTTC. Protein product: CASSEAGGGHNEQFF.

The J gene is TRBJ1-1, the V gene TRBV5-4; TRBD1 might be the D (6 bases). The CDR3 consists of 15 residues. The V gene's germline CDR1 is SGHNT and CDR2 YYREEE (reference sequence). V lost 0 bases and J lost 1, with 10 bases in between. CDR3 DNA: TGTGCCAGCAGCTTGGCAGGGGTGGCGAACACTGAAGCTTTCTTT. It encodes CASSLAGVANTEAFF.

The V call is TRBV19, the J call TRBJ2-7, with TRBD1 identical over 9 bases. This CDR3 contains 15 residues. CDR1 and CDR2 (germline): LNHDA, SQIVND (reference sequence). V lost 8 bases and J lost 5; bases outside the gene matches: 13. The CDR3 reads CASQPLGTGIDEQYF. The DNA for the CDR3 is TGTGCCAGTCAGCCCCTCGGGACAGGGATCGACGAGCAGTACTTC.

The rearrangement uses TRBV19 and TRBJ1-2; TRBD1 agrees at 7 bases. This CDR3 is 13 amino acids long. With 4 bases clipped from V and 3 bases from J, the junction kept 2 bases outside the gene matches. Germline V gene lookup returns CDR1 LNHDA and CDR2 SQIVND (reference sequence). The CDR3 loop is CASSNTGDYGYTF. Written as DNA, the CDR3 is TGTGCCAGTAGTAACACAGGGGACTATGGCTACACCTTC.

CDR3 sequence reads: CASSPQGNQPQHF. In DNA form, the CDR3 reads TGTGCCAGCTCACCACAGGGGAATCAGCCCCAGCATTTT. The chain combines TRBV18 with TRBJ1-5, with D possibly TRBD1 on 5 matching bases. V was cut by 1 base and J by 4 bases, with 5 bases left in between. Germline loops: CDR1 KGHSH, CDR2 LQKENI. The CDR3 spans 13 residues.

V is TRBV11-1 and J is TRBJ1-1; tentatively, D is TRBD1 (5 bases). The V gene lost 1 base and the J gene lost 4 bases, with 16 bases spanning the gap. The CDR3 runs to 16 residues. The V gene's germline CDR1 is SGHAT and CDR2 FQDESV (reference sequence). CDR3 sequence (DNA): TGTGCCAGCAGCTTAGTAGGTACAGGATCTCGCACTGAAGCTTTCTTT. This gives the protein CASSLVGTGSRTEAFF.

The chain joins TRBV5-1 to TRBJ1-1, with TRBD1 as a possible D gene (6 bases). This CDR3 contains 13 residues. The germline CDR1 and CDR2 sequences are SGHRS and YFSETQ. The V end was cut by 3 bases, the J end by 5 bases, with 11 bases between. The CDR3 protein is CASSSGVGTEAFF. The CDR3, as DNA: TGCGCCAGCAGCTCAGGGGTGGGGACTGAAGCTTTCTTT.

Here the CDR3 reads CASSGGSEQYF. DNA for the CDR3: TGTGCCAGCAGTGGAGGCTCCGAGCAGTACTTC. V usage is TRBV2 and J usage is TRBJ2-7; D gene ambiguous. The CDR3 sequence is 11 residues long. Trimming left V 4 bases short and J 6 bases short, with 7 bases between. From germline, CDR1 is SNHLY and CDR2 FYNNEI.

V and J are TRBV28 and TRBJ2-7; D gene uncertain. V lost 7 bases and J lost 3, with 10 bases in between. This CDR3 has 12 amino acids. Germline V gives CDR1 MDHEN, CDR2 SYDVKM. The CDR3: CASTQTIYEQYF. The DNA for the CDR3 is TGTGCCAGCACCCAAACAATCTACGAGCAGTACTTC.

This rearrangement joins TRBV27 to TRBJ2-2, with a possible D match to TRBD1 (6 bases). The germline V and J ends were trimmed by 1 base and 2 bases, with 11 bases remaining between them. CDR1 MNHEY and CDR2 SMNVEV come from the germline V gene (reference sequence). The CDR3 is 16 residues long. The DNA of the CDR3 is TGTGCCAGCAGTTTATTTAGGACAGAAAACACCGGGGAGCTGTTTTTT. Translated, it gives CASSLFRTENTGELFF.

The chain links TRBV5-6 to TRBJ1-1, with D possibly being TRBD1 (6 bases). The germline V and J ends were trimmed by 4 bases and 4 bases, with 17 bases remaining between them. Per the germline V gene, CDR1 is SGHDT and CDR2 is YYEEEE. The CDR3 runs to 15 residues. The CDR3: CASSLATTGITEAFF. CDR3 coding DNA: TGTGCCAGCAGCCTCGCCACCACAGGGATCACTGAAGCTTTCTTT.

This chain joins TRBV27 and TRBJ2-1; possibly TRBD2 for D (5 bases). CDR1 and CDR2 (germline): MNHEY, SMNVEV (reference sequence). CDR3 length: 15 residues. V was trimmed by 3 bases and J by 0 bases, leaving 9 bases between them. The CDR3 nucleotides are TGTGCCAGCAGTTTCGAGCGGCCCTCCTACAATGAGCAGTTCTTC. It translates to CASSFERPSYNEQFF.

The chain links TRBV15 to TRBJ2-7; 9 nucleotides line up with TRBD2. This CDR3 spans 13 amino acids. Germline V gives CDR1 LNHNV, CDR2 YYDKDF (reference sequence). The trim removed 7 bases at V and 4 bases at J, leaving 5 bases unmatched. The CDR3 spells CATKAGGSYEQYF. The CDR3, as DNA: TGTGCCACCAAGGCGGGGGGGTCGTACGAGCAGTACTTC.

The chain uses TRBV5-1 and TRBJ2-3; D may be TRBD2 (5 bases). Trimming removed 0 bases from V and 2 bases from J, with 10 bases in between. The CDR3 is 15 residues long. In germline, CDR1 is SGHRS, CDR2 YFSETQ. CDR3 loop: CASSLDRGPTDTQYF. The DNA of the CDR3 is TGCGCCAGCAGCTTGGACCGAGGGCCCACAGATACGCAGTATTTT.

This chain uses TRBV4-2 with TRBJ1-5, with unresolved D. Trimming cost V 0 bases and J 3 bases, with 12 bases left between them. The CDR3 extends over 16 amino acids. Germline CDR1 reads LGHNA; CDR2 reads YNFKEQ. CDR3 bases: TGTGCCAGCAGCCAAGATCTAGGTCAGACCAATCAGCCCCAGCATTTT. Translation gives CASSQDLGQTNQPQHF.

The chain is built from TRBV19 and TRBJ1-2, with TRBD1 matching over 9 bases. Germline V gives CDR1 LNHDA, CDR2 SQIVND (reference sequence). The junction had 8 bases not matched to a gene; V was cut back by 7 bases and J by 2 bases. The CDR3 is 15 amino acids. This CDR3 is CASNILTGGNYGYTF. CDR3 bases: TGTGCCAGTAACATATTAACAGGGGGCAACTATGGCTACACCTTC.